This T cell receptor (beta chain) comes out of a study of T cells after yellow fever vaccination. Findings of the study overall: Faster peaking, at day 5 versus 15, marked a secondary response that was weaker. From the bulk population, abundant clonotypes could contaminate and appear within FACS-sorted repertoires. Subsequent booster samples again held most clones from primary vaccination (just under 98% CD4, about 90% CD8). Some clonotypes were seen in both the CD4 and the CD8 compartments. These made up a small share and likely arose from convergent recombination.

TCRdb re-called the 5' RACE reads with MiXCR, one entry per CDR3 protein. This table has about 580,000 distinct CDR3 sequences, about a sixth appearing once. In this sample, this clonotype turned up a few times. What it binds is unknown. This sequence originates from a man younger than 30 who received the YFV17D yellow fever vaccine. The material sequenced was PBMCs, taken about 5 days after the first yellow fever vaccination.

Here the CDR3 reads CASSLGTLSTYEQYF. DNA for the CDR3: TGTGCCAGCTCACTAGGGACACTATCGACCTACGAGCAGTACTTC. The chain uses TRBV18 and TRBJ2-7, with D maybe TRBD1 (6 bases). From germline, CDR1 is KGHSH and CDR2 LQKENI. Trimming stripped 4 bases from V and 2 bases from J, with 15 bases between. The CDR3 extends over 15 amino acids.